This entry lists 27 T cell receptor beta chains sequenced from one sample in a study of blood T cells in healthy people across ages. For the second PCR, which ran for about 6 to 11 cycles, a sample-barcoded 5' primer and a J-beta primer mix were used. TCRdb processed the 5' RACE reads anew with MiXCR; each CDR3 protein has one entry. The table records over 1,300,000 distinct CDR3 sequences, 55% to 75% of them present only once. The source material was blood. All receptors come from a man aged 18-30 years in good health.

This chain uses TRBV27 with TRBJ2-3; D gene uncertain. CDR1 is MNHEY and CDR2 is SMNVEV in the germline V gene (reference sequence). This CDR3 is built from 19 residues. Trimming removed 3 bases from V and 3 bases from J, with 25 bases in between. The CDR3 sequence is CASSFNTALGTSPTDTQYF. The CDR3 nucleotides read TGTGCCAGCAGTTTCAACACCGCACTGGGTACATCACCGACAGATACGCAGTATTTT.

This sequence joins TRBV4-3 and TRBJ1-1, with 7 nucleotides matching TRBD1. Trimming removed 0 bases from V and 3 bases from J; junction bases left unmatched: 7. Germline CDR1 and CDR2: LGHNA and YSLEER. CDR3 length equals 16 residues. The CDR3 is CASSQDGAGGYTEAFF. The CDR3 DNA sequence: TGCGCCAGCAGCCAAGATGGGGCAGGGGGATACACTGAAGCTTTCTTT.

The J gene is TRBJ2-3, the V gene TRBV20-1; tentatively, D is TRBD1 (5 bases). The germline gives CDR1 DFQATT, CDR2 SNEGSKA (reference sequence). V was pared by 6 bases and J by 3 bases, with 16 bases between. The CDR3 loop spans 14 amino acids. The CDR3 protein is CSAKGWARTDTQYF. The CDR3 nucleotides are TGCAGTGCCAAGGGGTGGGCCCGGACAGATACGCAGTATTTT.

V is TRBV6-1 and J is TRBJ2-4; possibly TRBD1 for D (6 bases). Deletions cut 4 bases from V and 13 bases from J, with 23 bases between. CDR1 and CDR2 from the germline V gene are MNHNS and SASEGT. This CDR3 contains 15 residues. CDR3 bases: TGTGCCAGCAGTGGCAGGACAGCCTCAACCGAAGAGCAGTACTTC. Its protein product is CASSGRTASTEEQYF.

The chain is built from TRBV29-1 and TRBJ2-5, with 8 bases fitting TRBD1. Germline V lookup: CDR1 SQVTM, CDR2 ANQGSEA. CDR3 length equals 12 residues. With V trimmed by 5 bases and J by 4 bases, 3 bases remained unmatched. As DNA, the CDR3 is TGCAGCGTTCTTGGGACAGGAGAGACCCAGTACTTC. Its protein product is CSVLGTGETQYF.

J is TRBJ1-5 and V is TRBV13; D is ambiguous. This CDR3 contains 15 residues. The V end was cut by 3 bases, the J end by 2 bases, with 11 bases between. Germline lookup yields CDR1 PRHDT and CDR2 FYEKMQ (reference sequence). CDR3 loop: CASSFGRMGNQPQHF. CDR3 in DNA: TGTGCCAGCAGCTTCGGCAGGATGGGCAATCAGCCCCAGCATTTT.

This clonotype has a handful of counts. The J gene is TRBJ2-1, the V gene TRBV6-1; D may be TRBD2 (5 bases). The J call may be wrong; the DNA end is better matched by TRBJ2-7. This CDR3 spans 15 amino acids. In germline, CDR1 is MNHNS, CDR2 SASEGT. Here the CDR3 DNA reads TGTGCCAGCAGTGACGGTCGCCTGAGGGCGTGGGAGCAGTACTTC. Translation gives CASSDGRLRAWEQYF.

This clonotype was found a few times. This sequence joins TRBV5-5 and TRBJ1-1; no firm D call. The CDR3 length is 15 residues. Germline V gene sequence: CDR1 SGHKS, CDR2 YYEKEE (reference sequence). Trimming removed 4 bases at V and 0 bases at J, with 13 bases between. CDR3 loop: CASSPTDGMNTEAFF. The CDR3 DNA is TGTGCCAGCAGCCCAACGGACGGCATGAACACTGAAGCTTTCTTT.

This clonotype has only one observation. The V and J genes are TRBV6-6 and TRBJ1-2, with 10 bases fitting TRBD1. The J segment lost 3 bases and the V segment lost 8 bases, leaving 12 bases of the junction unmatched. The CDR3 runs to 16 residues. The germline V gene has CDR1 MNHNY and CDR2 SVGAGI (reference sequence). CDR3 nucleotide sequence: TGTGCCAGCGCCCGGGACAGGGGAGGTACGGACTATGGCTACACCTTC. Translation gives CASARDRGGTDYGYTF.

Points on this clonotype: One junction end disagrees with the germline gene, perhaps due to a read error. J is TRBJ2-1 and V is TRBV20-1; 7 bases match TRBD2. From germline, CDR1 is DFQATT and CDR2 SNEGSKA (reference sequence). The CDR3 is 14 amino acids. In nucleotides, the CDR3 is TGCAGTGCTAGAGGCGGGAGAGACTCCTACGAGCAGTTATTC. This codes for CSARGGRDSYEQLF.

The V call is TRBV20-1, the J call TRBJ2-7; no clear D gene. With 6 bases removed from V and 3 bases from J, the gap between germline ends came to 15 bases. Germline V gives CDR1 DFQATT, CDR2 SNEGSKA (reference sequence). The CDR3 runs 13 residues. The CDR3 loop is CSAQPGSGYEQYF. CDR3 coding DNA: TGCAGTGCCCAGCCTGGGTCAGGCTACGAGCAGTACTTC.

The rearrangement joins TRBV24-1 to TRBJ2-1, with 9 bases lining up with TRBD2. The J segment lost 8 bases and the V segment lost 9 bases, leaving 7 bases of the junction unmatched. The CDR3 totals 13 residues. Germline V lookup: CDR1 KGHDR, CDR2 SFDVKD. The CDR3 sequence: CATGGLAGDEQFF. In DNA, the CDR3 is TGTGCCACCGGGGGACTAGCCGGCGATGAGCAGTTCTTC.

This clonotype was recorded a few times. The J gene is TRBJ1-6, the V gene TRBV5-1; D might be TRBD1 (5 bases). The V and J ends lost 4 bases and 8 bases respectively, with 13 bases between them. The CDR3 sequence is 14 residues long. Germline lookup yields CDR1 SGHRS and CDR2 YFSETQ. The CDR3 DNA sequence: TGCGCCAGCAGCCTGGACATGGCTGATTCACCCCTCCACTTT. The encoded protein is CASSLDMADSPLHF.

This clonotype came up once. Relative to the germline gene, one junction end is altered; a read error may explain this. Here the CDR3 reads CASGKSGGKYNEQFF. The CDR3 DNA reads TGTGCCAGCGGTAAGAGCGGGGGGAAATACAACGAGCAGTTCTTC. This chain joins TRBV6-5 and TRBJ2-1; 9 nucleotides align to TRBD2. CDR1 is MNHEY, CDR2 SVGAGI, per germline. CDR3 length: 15 amino acids.

The chain carries TRBV7-2 and TRBJ2-7, with TRBD1 matching 8 bases. The length of the CDR3 is 12 residues. The V gene's germline CDR1 is SGHTA and CDR2 FQGNSA. Unmatched junction bases numbered 9, after V lost 8 bases and J lost 9 bases. For the CDR3, the DNA is TGTGCCAGCGTGGACAGGGAAGTGGTGCAGTACTTC. Translation gives CASVDREVVQYF.

This clonotype has only a few counts. V gene TRBV4-1 combines with J gene TRBJ2-5; possibly TRBD1 for D (6 bases). Germline V CDR1 and CDR2: MGHRA, YSYEKL. The CDR3 totals 13 residues. The germline V and J ends were trimmed by 4 bases and 6 bases, with 12 bases remaining between them. The CDR3, as DNA: TGCGCCAGCAGCCCTCCAGGGGAAAAGACCCAGTACTTC. Translation gives CASSPPGEKTQYF.

This clonotype was seen only a few times. The junction shows a germline mismatch at one end, possibly a read error. The chain employs TRBV5-1 and TRBJ2-7, with 8 bases that match TRBD2. This CDR3 spans 15 amino acids. Germline V gene data show CDR1 as SGHRS and CDR2 as YFSETQ. For the CDR3, the DNA is TGTGCCAGCAGCTTAGCGGGGCTGAGCTCCTACGAGCAGTACTTC. The encoded protein is CASSLAGLSSYEQYF.

The rearrangement links TRBV10-3 to TRBJ2-5; D remains ambiguous. Germline V CDR1 and CDR2: ENHRY, SYGVKD. Trimming left V 0 bases short and J 2 bases short, with 10 bases between. CDR3 size: 15 residues. The CDR3 sequence is CAISESLGPQETQYF. In DNA form, the CDR3 reads TGTGCCATCAGTGAGTCGTTAGGACCGCAAGAGACCCAGTACTTC.

The chain uses TRBV20-1 and TRBJ2-5; a weak D match, TRBD1 (5 bases). The CDR3 runs 16 residues. The V gene lost 0 bases and the J gene lost 5 bases, with 19 bases spanning the gap. Germline V gives CDR1 DFQATT, CDR2 SNEGSKA (reference sequence). CDR3 nucleotides: TGCAGTGCTAGAGATCTTGGCAGGGCTAGTTTGGAGACCCAGTACTTC. It specifies CSARDLGRASLETQYF.

This clonotype was recorded a few times. The chain is built from TRBV4-1 and TRBJ1-1; D ambiguous. The CDR3 has 12 amino acids. Trimming removed 0 bases from V and 5 bases from J, with 4 bases in between. The V gene's germline CDR1 is MGHRA and CDR2 YSYEKL. CDR3 DNA: TGCGCCAGCAGCCAAGACACAACTGAAGCTTTCTTT. This sequence encodes CASSQDTTEAFF.

The V call is TRBV29-1, the J call TRBJ2-7; 8 bases are a match to TRBD1. The J segment lost 3 bases and the V segment lost 7 bases, leaving 8 bases of the junction unmatched. This CDR3 spans 13 amino acids. CDR1 is SQVTM, CDR2 ANQGSEA, per germline. Here the CDR3 reads CSGLGQGNYEQYF. The DNA of the CDR3 is TGCAGCGGGCTCGGACAGGGAAACTACGAGCAGTACTTC.

The chain carries TRBV12-3 or TRBV12-4 and TRBJ1-1; D not certain. The V end lost 5 bases, the J end lost 5 bases, and 15 bases lay between the germline ends. This CDR3 has 14 amino acids. The chain's CDR3 is CASSPDGGMTEAFF. For the CDR3, the DNA is TGTGCCAGCAGTCCCGACGGTGGGATGACTGAAGCTTTCTTT.

J is TRBJ2-1 and V is TRBV30; no reliable D call. CDR3 size: 11 residues. The V end lost 5 bases, the J end lost 7 bases, and 9 bases lay between the germline ends. Germline CDR1 and CDR2: GTSNPN and SVGIG (reference sequence). In nucleotides, the CDR3 is TGTGCCTGGGGTTTAGGGAATGAGCAGTTCTTC. Protein: CAWGLGNEQFF.

The rearrangement joins TRBV29-1 to TRBJ1-2, with D possibly TRBD1 on 5 matching bases. V lost 4 bases to trimming and J lost 10 bases, with 13 bases between them. The CDR3 spans 11 residues. Looked up from germline, CDR1 is SQVTM and CDR2 is ANQGSEA. Here the CDR3 reads CSVVQGADYTF. CDR3 in DNA: TGCAGCGTTGTTCAGGGCGCCGACTACACCTTC.

The chain couples TRBV7-6 to TRBJ2-7, with D tentatively TRBD1 (5 bases). Deletions cut 3 bases from V and 0 bases from J, with 15 bases between. The germline gives CDR1 SGHVS, CDR2 FNYEAQ. The CDR3 covers 16 residues. CDR3 sequence reads: CASSFGARTTSYEQYF. The CDR3 DNA reads TGTGCCAGCAGCTTTGGGGCCCGCACTACCTCCTACGAGCAGTACTTC.

CDR3 residues: CASSYSNPGSYEQYF. The CDR3, as DNA: TGTGCCAGCAGTTACTCGAACCCAGGGTCCTACGAGCAGTACTTC. The rearrangement uses TRBV6-5 and TRBJ2-7, with TRBD1 as a possible D gene (5 bases). Germline lookup yields CDR1 MNHEY and CDR2 SVGAGI. V lost 0 bases, J lost 1 base, and 10 bases lay in between. This CDR3 contains 15 residues.

The rearrangement links TRBV6-5 to TRBJ2-1; D remains ambiguous. The J call may be mistaken, given a closer DNA end match to TRBJ2-7. Germline CDR1 reads MNHEY; CDR2 reads SVGAGI. This CDR3 comprises 16 residues. The CDR3 bases are TGTGCCAGCAGTTACTCCGACGTAACGCCGTACAATGAGCAGTACTTC. This sequence encodes CASSYSDVTPYNEQYF.